One sample yielded the 5 T cell receptor beta chains listed below, sequenced in a study of blood T cell repertoires in COVID-19. The data were produced by immunoSEQ multiplex PCR, yet TCRdb's version contains in-frame clones alone and is incomplete. The data hold roughly 200,000 clones, with 75% to 90% observed a single time. The specimen was PBMCs or T cells enriched from blood (not recorded which). The receptor source for this set is a middle-aged woman with acute COVID-19.

J is TRBJ2-7 and V is TRBV5-1; 12 nucleotides agree with TRBD1. V shed 4 bases, J shed 4 bases, and the junction held 6 bases outside the gene matches. The germline gives CDR1 SGHRS, CDR2 YFSETQ. The CDR3 is 15 amino acids. The CDR3 DNA follows: TGCGCCAGCAGCGTTGGGACAGGGGGCAGATACGAGCAGTACTTC. Amino acid sequence: CASSVGTGGRYEQYF.

The chain uses TRBV6-5 and TRBJ2-3; 7 nucleotides align to TRBD1. The CDR3 is 15 residues long. The V gene end was trimmed by 3 bases and the J gene end by 0 bases; junction bases not matched to a gene: 3. Germline V lookup: CDR1 MNHEY, CDR2 SVGAGI. This chain's CDR3 is CASSYSGQSTDTQYF. In DNA, the CDR3 is TGTGCCAGCAGTTATTCGGGACAGAGCACAGATACGCAGTATTTT.

The chain couples TRBV4-2 to TRBJ2-1, with 11 bases that match TRBD2. CDR3 length equals 17 residues. V shed 0 bases, J shed 4 bases, and the junction held 5 bases outside the gene matches. Germline V gene data show CDR1 as LGHNA and CDR2 as YNFKEQ. The CDR3 DNA follows: TGTGCCAGCAGCCAAGATCGCGGGACTAGCGGTTACAATGAGCAGTTCTTC. This gives the protein CASSQDRGTSGYNEQFF.

The V call is TRBV7-9, the J call TRBJ2-7, with 7 bases that match TRBD1. The CDR3 is 15 residues long. The trim removed 5 bases at V and 2 bases at J, leaving 9 bases unmatched. The V gene's germline CDR1 is SEHNR and CDR2 FQNEAQ (reference sequence). In nucleotides, the CDR3 is TGTGCCAGCAGCCCCGAGGGGACAGCTGCCTACGAGCAGTACTTC. It specifies CASSPEGTAAYEQYF.

This chain connects TRBV7-9 to TRBJ2-1, with 8 bases aligning to TRBD1. CDR3 length equals 15 residues. CDR1 and CDR2 (germline): SEHNR, FQNEAQ (reference sequence). Germline trimming cut 4 bases from V and 5 bases from J; bases unmatched to any gene: 7. In DNA form, the CDR3 reads TGTGCCAGCAGCTCTCTGGACAGGGCAGACAATGAGCAGTTCTTC. Translation gives CASSSLDRADNEQFF. Looking up the rest from reference TRBV7-9 and TRBJ2-1 gives the full variable domain: DTGVSQNPRHKITKRGQNVTFRCDPISEHNRLYWYRQTLGQGPEFLTYFQNEAQLEKSRLLSDRFSAERPKGSFSTLEIQRTEQGDSAMYLCASSSLDRADNEQFFGPGTRLTVL.